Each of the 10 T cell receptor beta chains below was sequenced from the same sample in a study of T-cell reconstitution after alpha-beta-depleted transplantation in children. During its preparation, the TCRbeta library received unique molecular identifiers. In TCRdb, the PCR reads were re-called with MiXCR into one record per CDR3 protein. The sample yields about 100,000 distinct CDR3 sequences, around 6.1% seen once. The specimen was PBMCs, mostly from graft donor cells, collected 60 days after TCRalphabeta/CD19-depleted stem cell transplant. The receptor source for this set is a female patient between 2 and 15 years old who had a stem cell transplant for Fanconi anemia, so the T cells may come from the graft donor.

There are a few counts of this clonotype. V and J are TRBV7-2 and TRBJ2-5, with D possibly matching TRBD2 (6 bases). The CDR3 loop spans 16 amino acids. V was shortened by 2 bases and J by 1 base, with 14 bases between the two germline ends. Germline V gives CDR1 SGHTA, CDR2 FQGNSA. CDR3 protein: CASSLQGGTIQETQYF. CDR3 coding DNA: TGTGCCAGCAGCTTACAAGGCGGGACGATCCAAGAGACCCAGTACTTC.

The CDR3 loop is CASSLYPGTGNYGYTF. DNA for the CDR3: TGTGCCAGCAGCTTATACCCAGGGACAGGGAACTATGGCTACACCTTC. V usage is TRBV7-3 and J usage is TRBJ1-2, with 9 bases matching TRBD1. The junction had 6 bases not matched to a gene; V was cut back by 2 bases and J by 2 bases. Germline values: CDR1 SGHTA, CDR2 FQGTGA. CDR3 length: 16 amino acids.

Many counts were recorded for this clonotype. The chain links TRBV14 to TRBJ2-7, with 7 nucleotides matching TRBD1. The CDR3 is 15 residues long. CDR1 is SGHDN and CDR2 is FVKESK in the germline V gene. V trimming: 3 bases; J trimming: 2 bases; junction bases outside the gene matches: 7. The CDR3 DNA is TGTGCCAGCAGCCAGGGGACAGTGGACCCCTACGAGCAGTACTTC. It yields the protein CASSQGTVDPYEQYF.

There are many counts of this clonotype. As DNA, the CDR3 is TGCGCCAGCAGCTTGAACGGGCCGATTACTGAAGCTTTCTTT. Translated: CASSLNGPITEAFF. V usage is TRBV5-1 and J usage is TRBJ1-1; no definite D call. V was shortened by 1 base and J by 5 bases, with 12 bases between the two germline ends. The CDR3 loop spans 14 amino acids. Germline V gene data show CDR1 as SGHRS and CDR2 as YFSETQ.

CDR3 sequence: CASSEHTDTQYF. The CDR3 nucleotides are TGTGCCAGCAGTGAACACACAGATACGCAGTATTTT. This chain joins TRBV25-1 and TRBJ2-3; D is undetermined. CDR1 MGHDK and CDR2 SYGVNS come from the germline V gene. The CDR3 is 12 amino acids. The V and J ends lost 2 bases and 2 bases respectively, with 2 bases between them.

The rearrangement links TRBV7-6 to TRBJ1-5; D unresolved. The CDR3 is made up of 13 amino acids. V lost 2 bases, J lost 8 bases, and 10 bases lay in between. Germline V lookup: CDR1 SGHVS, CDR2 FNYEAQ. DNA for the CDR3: TGTGCCAGCAGCTTAACCCGGGAGAAGCCCCAGCATTTT. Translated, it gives CASSLTREKPQHF.

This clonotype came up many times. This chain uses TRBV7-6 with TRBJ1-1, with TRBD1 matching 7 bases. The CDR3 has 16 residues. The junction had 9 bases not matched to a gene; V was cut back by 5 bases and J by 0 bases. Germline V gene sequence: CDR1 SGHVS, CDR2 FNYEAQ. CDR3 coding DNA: TGTGCCAGCAGCAAGAACCTACAGGGGATGAACACTGAAGCTTTCTTT. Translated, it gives CASSKNLQGMNTEAFF.

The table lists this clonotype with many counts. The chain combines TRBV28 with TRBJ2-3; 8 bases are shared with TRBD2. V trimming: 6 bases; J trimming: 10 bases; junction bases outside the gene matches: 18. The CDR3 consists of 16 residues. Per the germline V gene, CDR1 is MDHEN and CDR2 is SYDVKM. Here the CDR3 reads CASSPLAGYRLWAQYF. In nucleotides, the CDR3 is TGTGCCAGCAGCCCTCTAGCGGGCTATCGCCTTTGGGCGCAGTATTTT.

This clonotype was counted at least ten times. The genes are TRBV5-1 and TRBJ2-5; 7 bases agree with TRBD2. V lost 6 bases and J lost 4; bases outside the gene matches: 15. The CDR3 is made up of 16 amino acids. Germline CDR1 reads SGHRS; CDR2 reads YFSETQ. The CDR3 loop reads CASKDNGGGIGETQYF. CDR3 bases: TGCGCCAGCAAAGACAATGGGGGGGGTATCGGAGAGACCCAGTACTTC.

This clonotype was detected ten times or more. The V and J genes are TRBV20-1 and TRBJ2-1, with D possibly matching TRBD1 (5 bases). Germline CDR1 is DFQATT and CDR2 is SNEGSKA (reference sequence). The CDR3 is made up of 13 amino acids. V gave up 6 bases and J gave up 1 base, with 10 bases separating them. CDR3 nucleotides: TGCAGTGCCAGAAGACAGTCCTACAATGAGCAGTTCTTC. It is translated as CSARRQSYNEQFF.